Below, 5 T cell receptor beta chains from the same sample are listed, as sequenced in a study of T cell repertoires in cytomegalovirus infection. TCRdb redid the calling of the reads with MiXCR, one entry per CDR3 protein. Of some 180,000 distinct CDR3 sequences in the sample, approximately 18% were seen once. Sequencing was carried out using CD8+ T cells from PBMCs. The receptors shown here come from a human donor in good health (CMV status not recorded). Some clones in this sample may be carry-over from other donors' samples.

This clonotype was counted only a few times. The chain carries TRBV14 and TRBJ1-1, with D uncertain. The germline gives CDR1 SGHDN, CDR2 FVKESK. Trimming removed 3 bases from V and 4 bases from J, with 9 bases in between. The CDR3 runs to 13 residues. The CDR3 bases are TGTGCCAGCAGCCACGGGCGGCGCACTGAAGCTTTCTTT. Translated: CASSHGRRTEAFF. Using reference TRBV14 and TRBJ1-1 for the parts outside the CDR3, the full variable domain is EAGVTQFPSHSVIEKGQTVTLRCDPISGHDNLYWYRRVMGKEIKFLLHFVKESKQDESGMPNNRFLAERTGGTYSTLKVQPAELEDSGVYFCASSHGRRTEAFFGQGTRLTVV.

The gene calls are TRBV2 and TRBJ2-7, with 10 bases fitting TRBD1. The CDR3 is 15 residues long. Germline CDR1 and CDR2: SNHLY and FYNNEI. Losses at the gene ends were 3 bases for V and 4 bases for J; bases not matched to a gene: 6. The CDR3 reads CASSEEMGQGYEQYF. CDR3 nucleotides: TGTGCCAGCAGTGAGGAGATGGGACAGGGGTACGAGCAGTACTTC. Complete variable domain (other parts from reference TRBV2 and TRBJ2-7): EPEVTQTPSHQVTQMGQEVILRCVPISNHLYFYWYRQILGQKVEFLVSFYNNEISEKSEIFDDQFSVERPDGSNFTLKIRSTKLEDSAMYFCASSEEMGQGYEQYFGPGTRLTVT.

The V gene is TRBV7-9, the J gene TRBJ2-7; tentative D call: TRBD1 (5 bases). Trimming left V 5 bases short and J 5 bases short, with 10 bases between. Per germline, CDR1 SEHNR and CDR2 FQNEAQ (reference sequence). The CDR3 runs to 12 residues. For the CDR3, the DNA is TGTGCCAGCAGCATGGGGCTGGACGAGCAGTACTTC. This codes for CASSMGLDEQYF.

The CDR3 reads CATRDGKETQYF. CDR3 nucleotides: TGTGCCACCAGGGACGGTAAAGAGACCCAGTACTTC. The chain employs TRBV7-6 and TRBJ2-5; TRBD1 or TRBD2 may be the D gene (5 bases each). This CDR3 has 12 amino acids. The V and J ends lost 10 bases and 3 bases respectively, with 12 bases between them. The germline gives CDR1 SGHVS, CDR2 FNYEAQ.

This clonotype was detected a few times. The V gene is TRBV19, the J gene TRBJ1-1, with D unclear. The length of the CDR3 is 13 residues. The V end was cut by 3 bases, the J end by 4 bases, with 9 bases between. Germline V gene sequence: CDR1 LNHDA, CDR2 SQIVND (reference sequence). The CDR3 spells CASSIGGSTEAFF. The CDR3 nucleotides read TGTGCCAGTAGTATCGGAGGTAGCACTGAAGCTTTCTTT. Drawing the rest from reference TRBV19 and TRBJ1-1, the complete variable domain is DGGITQSPKYLFRKEGQNVTLSCEQNLNHDAMYWYRQDPGQGLRLIYYSQIVNDFQKGDIAEGYSVSREKKESFPLTVTSAQKNPTAFYLCASSIGGSTEAFFGQGTRLTVV.